This T cell receptor (beta chain) was captured by sequencing in a study of blood T cell repertoires in COVID-19. Study-level background: The samples span acute and convalescent COVID-19 from the United States, Italy and Spain. In each case, the material was cDNA or gDNA derived from T cells, B-cell-depleted T cells, or PBMCs.

With 1 base clipped from V and 3 bases from J, the junction kept 5 bases outside the gene matches. This CDR3 has 15 residues. From germline, CDR1 is SSHAT and CDR2 FNYEAQ (reference sequence). Original processing methods: Reference gene primer amplification yielded estimated nucleated cell counts. Repertoires were generated with immunoSEQ multiplex PCR, while TCRdb's copy carries only in-frame clones and drops some. V and J calls and clone size come straight from that table; D and trimming were deduced from the DNA. Of roughly 95,000 clones listed, about four fifths were seen once; the top ten hold around 19%.

The V call is TRBV7-7, the J call TRBJ2-5; TRBD2 matches at 7 bases. Specimen: peripheral blood. This receptor was obtained from an elderly man with acute or convalescent COVID-19. DNA for the CDR3: TGTGCCAGCAGCTTAGGGCCCAGCGGGAAAGAGACCCAGTACTTC. This encodes CASSLGPSGKETQYF.